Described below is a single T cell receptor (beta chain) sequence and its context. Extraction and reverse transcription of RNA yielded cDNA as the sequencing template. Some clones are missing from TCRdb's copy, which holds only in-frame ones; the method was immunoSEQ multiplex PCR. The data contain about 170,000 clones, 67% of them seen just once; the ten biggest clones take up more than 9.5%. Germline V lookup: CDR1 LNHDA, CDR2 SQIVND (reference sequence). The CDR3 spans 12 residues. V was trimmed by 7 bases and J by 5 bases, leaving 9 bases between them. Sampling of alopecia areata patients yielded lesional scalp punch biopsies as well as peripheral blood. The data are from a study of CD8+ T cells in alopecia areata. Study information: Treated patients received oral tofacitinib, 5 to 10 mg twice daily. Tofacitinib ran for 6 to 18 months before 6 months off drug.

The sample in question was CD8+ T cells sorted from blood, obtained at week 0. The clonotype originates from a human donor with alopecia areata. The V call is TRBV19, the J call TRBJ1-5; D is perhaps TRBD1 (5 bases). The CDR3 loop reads CASTGGDQPQHF. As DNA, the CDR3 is TGTGCCAGTACGGGGGGGGATCAGCCCCAGCATTTT.